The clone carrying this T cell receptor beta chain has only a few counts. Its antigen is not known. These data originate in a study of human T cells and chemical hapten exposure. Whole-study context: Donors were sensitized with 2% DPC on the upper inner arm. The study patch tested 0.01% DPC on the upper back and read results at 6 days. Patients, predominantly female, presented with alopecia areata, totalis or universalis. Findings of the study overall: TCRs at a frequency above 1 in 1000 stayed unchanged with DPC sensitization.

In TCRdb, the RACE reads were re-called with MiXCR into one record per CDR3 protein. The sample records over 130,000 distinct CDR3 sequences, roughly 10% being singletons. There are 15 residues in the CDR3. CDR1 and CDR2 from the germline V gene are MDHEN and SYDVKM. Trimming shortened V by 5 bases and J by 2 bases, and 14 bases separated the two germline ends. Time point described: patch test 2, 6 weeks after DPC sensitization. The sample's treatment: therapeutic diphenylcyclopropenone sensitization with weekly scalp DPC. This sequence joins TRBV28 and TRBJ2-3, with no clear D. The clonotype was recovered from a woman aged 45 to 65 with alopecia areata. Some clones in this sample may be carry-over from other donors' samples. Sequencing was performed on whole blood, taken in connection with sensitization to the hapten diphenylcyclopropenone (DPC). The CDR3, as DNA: TGTGCCAGCAGTGGAATTCTCCGTGCCACAGATACGCAGTATTTT. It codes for CASSGILRATDTQYF.